A selection of T cell receptor beta chains follows, all from one sample in a study of T cell repertoires in cytomegalovirus infection. Using its own MiXCR run on the reads, TCRdb lists one record per CDR3 protein. Found here are about 200,000 distinct CDR3 sequences, 8.5% to 10% of them singletons; the top ten hold about 4.2%. The sequenced sample consisted of PBMCs. Source of these receptors: a human donor in good health (CMV status not recorded). Some clones in this sample may be carry-over from other donors' samples. CDR3s include the opening cysteine and the closing phenylalanine or tryptophan. Each record gives: J gene, D gene, clone size, V gene, CDR3 DNA, CDR3 protein. A D gene is named only where the DNA matches it firmly. Clone sizes are given selectively: once, few, many, or a class where the clone is expanded.

>TRBJ1-1|.|many|TRBV7-2
TGTGCCAGCACCCTGGGGCAGCCGAACACTGAAGCTTTCTTT
CASTLGQPNTEAFF
>TRBJ2-5|TRBD1|many|TRBV7-7
TGTGCTAGCAGCTTAGGGCGCAGGGGGCAAGAGACCCAGTACTTC
CASSLGRRGQETQYF
>TRBJ2-1|TRBD1|few|TRBV28
TGTGCCAGCAGTTTATGGGGGACAGGGGTCAATGAGCAGTTCTTC
CASSLWGTGVNEQFF
>TRBJ2-7|TRBD2|few|TRBV9
TGTGCCAGCAGCGTAGGACTAGCGGGATACGAGCAGTACTTC
CASSVGLAGYEQYF
>TRBJ2-1|.|many|TRBV28
TGTGCCAGCAGCCCCCACAGTTCTAGGCCCAATGAGCAGTTCTTC
CASSPHSSRPNEQFF
>TRBJ1-1|TRBD1|few|TRBV7-2
TGTGCCAGCAGCTCACAGGGGGCGGTGAACACTGAAGCTTTCTTT
CASSSQGAVNTEAFF
>TRBJ2-1|TRBD2|few|TRBV28
TGTGCCAGCAGTTTATACGGGGGGGCAGGTGAGCAGTTCTTC
CASSLYGGAGEQFF
>TRBJ2-5|.|.|TRBV5-5
TGTGCCAGCAGGAGGTTAGAGACCCAGTACTTC
CASRRLETQYF
>TRBJ1-1|.|many|TRBV28
TGTGCCAGCACCCCATCAGGAAGGGATGAAGCTTTCTTT
CASTPSGRDEAFF
>TRBJ2-5|.|many|TRBV11-2
TGTGCCAGCAGCGGTCTAGAACAGGGTTTTCAAGAGACCCAGTACTTC
CASSGLEQGFQETQYF
>TRBJ2-1|.|few|TRBV20-1
TGCAGTGCTCCCGCCCCCCTCCAACTGGAGCAGTTCTTC
CSAPAPLQLEQFF
>TRBJ2-2|TRBD1|few|TRBV2
TGTGCCAGCAGTGAGACAGGGGCCGGGGAGCTGTTTTTT
CASSETGAGELFF
>TRBJ1-1|.|few|TRBV18
TGTGCCAGCGGTGGACAGCCGAACACTGAAGCTTTCTTT
CASGGQPNTEAFF
>TRBJ1-1|.|.|TRBV6-6
TGTGCCAGCAGAGACATGCAGAACACTGAAGCTTTCTTT
CASRDMQNTEAFF
>TRBJ2-6|.|many|TRBV2
TGTGCCAGCAGTAGGGACTCCGCGGGGGCCAACGTCCTGACTTTC
CASSRDSAGANVLTF
>TRBJ1-1|.|.|TRBV29-1
TGCAGCTCCCTCGGAGAGCTGAACACTGAAGCTTTCTTT
CSSLGELNTEAFF
>TRBJ2-7|TRBD2|many|TRBV28
TGTGCCAGCAGTTTACCAGCGGGAGTATACTACGAGCAGTACTTC
CASSLPAGVYYEQYF
>TRBJ2-2|.|few|TRBV29-1
TGCAGCGTTGAAAGCACCGCGAACACCGGGGAGCTGTTTTTT
CSVESTANTGELFF